This TCR beta chain was recorded in a study of Ad26.COV2.S vaccination and SARS-CoV-2 variants. Study results and limitations: Vaccinees displayed broader spike-specific TCR repertoires than placebo recipients. Vaccine and placebo groups showed comparable non-spike TCR breadth.

Sequenced by immunoSEQ multiplex PCR; TCRdb stores in-frame clones only, minus some. This sample has about 680,000 clones, with about 89% found just once. Treatment specified: roughly 18 received Ad26.COV2.S at low or high dose, single or two shots; about 5 received placebo; per-sample allocation not given. All samples were drawn on day 63, counting from the first vaccine or placebo injection. This person who donated was an adult of 18-55 years in Boston. A word on this clone: What it binds is not known.

The CDR3 consists of 12 residues. V lost 3 bases to trimming and J lost 5 bases, with 10 bases between them. Per germline, CDR1 SQVTM and CDR2 ANQGSEA. The chain carries TRBV29-1 and TRBJ1-1, with D hard to call. The specimen comprised peripheral blood, sampled in a trial of Ad26.COV2.S vaccine versus placebo. This sequence was found in a person aged 18 to 59 who received the Ad26.COV2.S COVID-19 vaccine or a placebo. CDR3 coding DNA: TGCAGCGTTGAGGGTTATGAAACTGAAGCTTTCTTT. It is translated as CSVEGYETEAFF.